The next 24 T cell receptor beta chains were all read from a single sample in a study of T cell repertoires in cytomegalovirus infection. Each CDR3 protein is one row after TCRdb ran MiXCR on the reads. The sample holds about 920,000 distinct CDR3 sequences, 25% to 40% seen once. Their cognate antigens are unknown. The sample here was cultured CD8+ T cells from PBMCs, taken from culture after CMV antigen stimulation. These receptors were obtained from a human donor in good health (CMV status not recorded). Some clones in this sample may be carry-over from other donors' samples.

The rearrangement links TRBV5-1 to TRBJ2-4, with 7 bases aligning to TRBD1. Trimming cost V 4 bases and J 1 base; bases outside gene matches: 8. Germline CDR1 reads SGHRS; CDR2 reads YFSETQ. CDR3 length: 16 amino acids. Here the CDR3 DNA reads TGCGCCAGCAGCATAGGGACAGCGACGGCCAAAAACATTCAGTACTTC. This sequence encodes CASSIGTATAKNIQYF.

The chain joins TRBV12-3 or TRBV12-4 to TRBJ2-7; TRBD1 matches at 9 bases. The CDR3 totals 15 residues. After removal of 5 bases from V and 2 bases from J, the junction contained 7 bases not matched to a gene. CDR3 region: CASSPYRGLPYEQYF. DNA for the CDR3: TGTGCCAGCAGTCCTTACAGGGGGCTCCCCTACGAGCAGTACTTC.

The rearrangement uses TRBV6-6 and TRBJ1-1; D remains ambiguous. Germline lookup yields CDR1 MNHNY and CDR2 SVGAGI (reference sequence). Trimming shortened V by 2 bases and J by 0 bases, and 7 bases separated the two germline ends. This CDR3 region has 14 residues. The CDR3 nucleotides are TGTGCCAGCAGTTACGTACGGATGAACACTGAAGCTTTCTTT. Its protein is CASSYVRMNTEAFF.

This clonotype was observed at least ten times. The chain couples TRBV7-6 to TRBJ2-3, with 13 nucleotides matching TRBD2. Germline loops: CDR1 SGHVS, CDR2 FNYEAQ. J lost 2 bases, V lost 8 bases, and 4 bases had no gene match. The CDR3 is 15 amino acids. The CDR3, as DNA: TGTGCCAGCGCGACTAGCGGGGGGACCACAGATACGCAGTATTTT. Translated: CASATSGGTTDTQYF.

This chain joins TRBV12-3 or TRBV12-4 and TRBJ1-2; the match to TRBD1 covers 9 bases. The CDR3 is 16 amino acids. V lost 7 bases, J lost 7 bases, and 16 bases stayed unmatched. In nucleotides, the CDR3 is TGTGCCAGCACCCCGGGACAGGGAAGTATATTGTTTGGCTACACCTTC. It codes for CASTPGQGSILFGYTF.

This clonotype occurred many times. V gene TRBV7-2 combines with J gene TRBJ1-1, with TRBD1 as a possible D gene (5 bases). The V gene lost 4 bases and the J gene lost 0 bases, with 12 bases spanning the gap. From germline, CDR1 is SGHTA and CDR2 FQGNSA. This CDR3 spans 15 amino acids. The CDR3 nucleotides read TGTGCCAGCAGCTCCCCGGCAGGGATGAACACTGAAGCTTTCTTT. It yields the protein CASSSPAGMNTEAFF.

The rearrangement uses TRBV10-3 and TRBJ2-2; D is uncertain. This CDR3 has 11 amino acids. Germline V CDR1 and CDR2: ENHRY, SYGVKD. V gave up 11 bases and J gave up 3 bases, with 7 bases separating them. The CDR3 sequence is CAATDTGELFF. CDR3 bases: TGTGCCGCGACTGACACCGGGGAGCTGTTTTTT.

This clonotype has just a few counts. The chain combines TRBV12-3 or TRBV12-4 with TRBJ1-5; D perhaps matches TRBD1 (6 bases). V was clipped by 2 bases and J by 2 bases, with 19 bases between them. This CDR3 contains 18 residues. The CDR3: CASSLFGTLGAGNQPQHF. In DNA form, the CDR3 reads TGTGCCAGCAGTTTATTTGGGACTTTGGGGGCCGGCAATCAGCCCCAGCATTTT.

The V call is TRBV5-1, the J call TRBJ1-1; unclear D gene. Germline loops: CDR1 SGHRS, CDR2 YFSETQ. This CDR3 is built from 13 residues. V was cut by 2 bases and J by 4 bases, with 9 bases left in between. CDR3 DNA sequence: TGCGCCAGCAGCTTAGCCCCAAGCACTGAAGCTTTCTTT. Translating gives CASSLAPSTEAFF.

Comment on this clonotype: A much larger clone lies one base from this, so it may be a read error. This chain links TRBV3-1 with TRBJ2-5, with D tentatively TRBD1 or TRBD2 (5 bases each). Germline V gene sequence: CDR1 LGHDT, CDR2 YNNKEL (reference sequence). V shed 4 bases and J shed 3 bases, with 12 bases lying between them. This CDR3 is built from 14 residues. CDR3 sequence: CASSRAGTEETQYF. CDR3 nucleotides: TGTGCCAGCAGCCGCGCCGGGACGGAAGAGACCCAGTACTTC.

The V and J genes are TRBV27 and TRBJ1-4; maybe TRBD1 (5 bases). Deletions cut 3 bases from V and 6 bases from J, with 23 bases between. CDR3 length: 18 residues. Germline V gene data show CDR1 as MNHEY and CDR2 as SMNVEV (reference sequence). CDR3 protein: CASSFTIRDAGRDEKLFF. The CDR3 nucleotides are TGTGCCAGCAGTTTCACGATCCGGGACGCTGGGAGAGATGAAAAACTGTTTTTT.

The chain combines TRBV5-4 with TRBJ1-1, with a weak D call TRBD1 (6 bases). Trimming removed 2 bases from V and 1 base from J, with 12 bases in between. The CDR3 contains 15 residues. Germline V gives CDR1 SGHNT, CDR2 YYREEE (reference sequence). CDR3 nucleotide sequence: TGTGCCAGCAGCTTACAGGGTATGGGGAACACTGAAGCTTTCTTT. This translates into CASSLQGMGNTEAFF. The full variable domain, in which reference TRBV5-4 and TRBJ1-1 provide the parts outside the CDR3, is ETGVTQSPTHLIKTRGQQVTLRCSSQSGHNTVSWYQQALGQGPQFIFQYYREEENGRGNFPPRFSGLQFPNYSSELNVNALELDDSALYLCASSLQGMGNTEAFFGQGTRLTVV.

The rearrangement joins TRBV7-9 to TRBJ2-3; TRBD1 might be the D (5 bases). This CDR3 region has 18 residues. CDR1 SEHNR and CDR2 FQNEAQ come from the germline V gene (reference sequence). V was cut by 1 base and J by 0 bases, with 17 bases left in between. CDR3 DNA sequence: TGTGCCAGCAGCTTAGTCTCTATTACAGGACCTAGCACAGATACGCAGTATTTT. It encodes CASSLVSITGPSTDTQYF.

The V call is TRBV20-1, the J call TRBJ2-1; 7 bases map to TRBD2. V gave up 0 bases and J gave up 5 bases; unmatched junction bases: 7. The CDR3 sequence is 15 residues long. Germline V gives CDR1 DFQATT, CDR2 SNEGSKA (reference sequence). CDR3 in amino acids: CSARELQRGNNEQFF. The CDR3 DNA sequence: TGCAGTGCTAGAGAGCTCCAGCGGGGTAACAATGAGCAGTTCTTC.

This sequence joins TRBV27 and TRBJ2-1, with a tentative D call TRBD2 (5 bases). In germline, CDR1 is MNHEY, CDR2 SMNVEV (reference sequence). The V end was cut by 3 bases, the J end by 5 bases, with 23 bases between. The CDR3 has 18 amino acids. CDR3 in amino acids: CASSFVLLRDPDNNEQFF. The CDR3 coding sequence is TGTGCCAGCAGTTTTGTCCTACTCCGGGATCCTGATAACAATGAGCAGTTCTTC.

V and J are TRBV2 and TRBJ2-2; D possibly corresponds to TRBD1 (6 bases). With 7 bases removed from V and 6 bases from J, the gap between germline ends came to 9 bases. Germline lookup yields CDR1 SNHLY and CDR2 FYNNEI. The CDR3 totals 12 residues. The CDR3 region is CASTYRAGELFF. CDR3 bases: TGTGCCAGCACCTACAGGGCCGGGGAGCTGTTTTTT.

This clonotype was observed a few times. The chain has TRBV28 and TRBJ1-2; 8 bases line up with TRBD1. This CDR3 spans 16 amino acids. With 4 bases clipped from V and 8 bases from J, the junction kept 15 bases outside the gene matches. CDR1 and CDR2 (germline): MDHEN, SYDVKM. CDR3 DNA: TGTGCCAGCAGTTCACAGGGGGATTCTCCCATTGAGGGCTACACCTTC. Its translation: CASSSQGDSPIEGYTF.

This clonotype was seen a handful of times. This chain uses TRBV29-1 with TRBJ2-7; TRBD2 is a possible D gene (5 bases). The V end lost 4 bases, the J end lost 2 bases, and 6 bases lay between the germline ends. The CDR3 length is 11 residues. CDR1 SQVTM and CDR2 ANQGSEA come from the germline V gene. CDR3 DNA: TGCAGCGTTGGAGGGACCTACGAGCAGTACTTC. Translating it yields CSVGGTYEQYF.

V is TRBV7-6 and J is TRBJ1-4; D uncertain. The CDR3 covers 14 residues. Germline V gene sequence: CDR1 SGHVS, CDR2 FNYEAQ. Trimming took off 5 bases at V and 10 bases at J, with 17 bases between the two ends. The DNA of the CDR3 is TGTGCCAGCAGCCCGGGAGGTCCTCGGGGAAAACTGTTTTTT. This codes for CASSPGGPRGKLFF.

This clonotype was seen more than once but under ten times. This chain links TRBV4-1 with TRBJ2-6; D remains ambiguous. Germline-derived CDR1 and CDR2 are MGHRA and YSYEKL. The CDR3 totals 13 residues. The V gene lost 5 bases and the J gene lost 2 bases, with 4 bases spanning the gap. CDR3 sequence reads: CASSYTGANVLTF. CDR3 nucleotides: TGCGCCAGCAGCTACACTGGGGCCAACGTCCTGACTTTC.

The rearrangement links TRBV20-1 to TRBJ2-1; D is perhaps TRBD1 or TRBD2 (5 bases each). The CDR3 is made up of 17 amino acids. Germline V gene lookup returns CDR1 DFQATT and CDR2 SNEGSKA (reference sequence). The V end was cut by 7 bases, the J end by 1 base, with 23 bases between. The CDR3: CSVRDERGLLSYNEQFF. The DNA of the CDR3 is TGCAGTGTTAGGGACGAACGGGGCCTCCTTTCCTACAATGAGCAGTTCTTC.

This clonotype was counted once. The rearrangement joins TRBV2 to TRBJ2-1; D could derive from TRBD1 or TRBD2 (6 bases each). Germline CDR1 is SNHLY and CDR2 is FYNNEI. CDR3 length: 15 amino acids. V was pared by 5 bases and J by 4 bases, with 15 bases between. The CDR3 spells CASSLSEGEYNEQFF. The CDR3 nucleotides read TGTGCCAGCAGTCTTTCGGAGGGGGAGTACAATGAGCAGTTCTTC.

This clonotype was detected only a few times. The chain is built from TRBV3-1 and TRBJ2-3; possibly TRBD1 for D (6 bases). The CDR3 runs to 14 residues. CDR1 LGHDT and CDR2 YNNKEL come from the germline V gene (reference sequence). V was trimmed by 3 bases and J by 1 base, leaving 8 bases between them. The CDR3 DNA sequence: TGTGCCAGCAGCCACGCAGGGGGCACAGATACGCAGTATTTT. Encoded protein: CASSHAGGTDTQYF.

This clonotype was observed a handful of times. The chain has TRBV6-1 and TRBJ2-7; TRBD2 agrees at 7 bases. Losses at the gene ends were 5 bases for V and 2 bases for J; bases not matched to a gene: 9. The CDR3 spans 15 residues. CDR1 MNHNS and CDR2 SASEGT come from the germline V gene. The CDR3 loop reads CASSPLGGTAYEQYV. The DNA of the CDR3 is TGTGCCAGCAGTCCGCTGGGGGGGACTGCCTACGAGCAGTACGTC.